This record looks at one TCR beta chain sequence and its context. What it recognizes is unknown. The data originate from a study of CD8 T cells in ankylosing spondylitis. Study-wide points: Reportedly, significant enrichment of disease-linked clones occurred in matched ankylosing spondylitis synovial fluid. Reactive arthritis synovial fluid and blood were previously reported to contain some motif variants. Relatively scarce in peripheral blood, disease-linked clones were CD8+. Seemingly distinctive of ankylosing spondylitis blood was a TCR beta motif formed by eight highly homologous variants.

V dropped 7 bases and J dropped 3 bases, with 12 bases sitting between them. This CDR3 has 13 residues. 5'-RACE, quantitative and with molecular barcodes, yielded the TCR beta libraries. TCRdb independently ran MiXCR on the 5' RACE reads; one entry per CDR3 protein. The sample yields 800,000 to 900,000 distinct CDR3 sequences, 12% seen once. The rearrangement uses TRBV12-3 or TRBV12-4 and TRBJ1-1; tentatively, D is TRBD1 (6 bases). The sequence came from a male donor with ankylosing spondylitis. Material for sequencing was blood, either unsorted or a sorted T cell fraction (not recorded which). Here the CDR3 DNA reads TGTGCCAGCAAGACCTACAGGGACACTGAAGCTTTCTTT. The encoded protein is CASKTYRDTEAFF.